Given below is one TCR beta chain in context. The antigen remains undetermined. Trimming took 2 bases from V and 2 from J, leaving 11 bases between them. The CDR3 is 15 residues long. CDR1 LGHDT and CDR2 YNNKEL come from the germline V gene (reference sequence). Indicated time point: blood at routine non-recurrence follow-up after resection. The record originates from a study of spatial heterogeneity in lung cancer. Study outcomes and limitations: TCRs found ubiquitously expanded in tumor appeared in blood more at resection than at follow-up.

One entry per CDR3 protein, called by TCRdb with MiXCR from the 5' RACE reads. This sample has approximately 110,000 distinct CDR3 sequences, with 11% found just once. The sequence was obtained from a female donor with early-stage non-small cell lung cancer. The sequenced sample was PBMCs, obtained at follow-up. The genes are TRBV3-1 and TRBJ2-3; D is unresolved. This CDR3 reads CASSQSNGNTDTQYF. The CDR3 DNA sequence: TGTGCCAGCAGCCAATCGAACGGTAACACAGATACGCAGTATTTT.